This TCR beta chain stems from a study of persistence of HIV-infected CD4 T cells. The study's findings and limits: Within sorted populations, more oligoclonal TCRs accompanied more oligoclonal proviruses. TCR analyses could not target the rare provirus-carrying CMV-responding cells. TCRbeta richness was lower in CMV- and Gag-responding cells than in anti-CD3/anti-CD28-responding cells.

The libraries were made with immunoSEQ version 4 in survey mode. TCRdb's copy holds only in-frame clones and misses some; the assay was immunoSEQ multiplex PCR. Of 40,000 to 55,000 clones listed, 88% are singletons. To note about this clone: Antigen specificity is unknown.

This CDR3 spans 14 amino acids. Germline values: CDR1 SGHRS, CDR2 YFSETQ. Trimming pared 4 bases from V and 5 bases from J, leaving 10 bases between. Nonspecific anti-CD3/anti-CD28 bead stimulation represents the broad CD4+ T cell repertoire. Sorting of responding CD4+ T cells relied on upregulated CD40 ligand together with CD69. Suppressive ART was started during chronic HIV-1 infection in these adults. The sequenced sample was CD4+ T cells sorted from PBMCs after 18-hour stimulation, obtained from a patient who received antiretroviral therapy. The source of this sequence is an adult woman with HIV who was CMV-seropositive. The chain uses TRBV5-1 and TRBJ1-6; D is possibly TRBD1 (6 bases). Here the CDR3 reads CASSAGQNNSPLHF. As DNA, the CDR3 is TGCGCCAGCAGCGCCGGACAGAATAATTCACCCCTCCACTTT. The full variable domain, completed using reference TRBV5-1 and TRBJ1-6, is KAGVTQTPRYLIKTRGQQVTLSCSPISGHRSVSWYQQTPGQGLQFLFEYFSETQRNKGNFPGRFSGRQFSNSRSEMNVSTLELGDSALYLCASSAGQNNSPLHFGNGTRLTVT.